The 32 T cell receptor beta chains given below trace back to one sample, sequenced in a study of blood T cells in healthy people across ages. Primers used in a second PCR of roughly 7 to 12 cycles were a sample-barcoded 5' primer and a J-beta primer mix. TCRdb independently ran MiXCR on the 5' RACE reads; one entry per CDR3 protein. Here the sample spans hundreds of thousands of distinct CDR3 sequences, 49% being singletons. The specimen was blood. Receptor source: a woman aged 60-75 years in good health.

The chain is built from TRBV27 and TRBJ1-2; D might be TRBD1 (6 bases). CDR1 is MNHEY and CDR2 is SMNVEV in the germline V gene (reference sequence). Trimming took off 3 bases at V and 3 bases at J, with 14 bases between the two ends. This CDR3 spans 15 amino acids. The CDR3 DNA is TGTGCCAGCAGTTTCCGGAGAGGGGGGGACTATGGCTACACCTTC. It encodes CASSFRRGGDYGYTF.

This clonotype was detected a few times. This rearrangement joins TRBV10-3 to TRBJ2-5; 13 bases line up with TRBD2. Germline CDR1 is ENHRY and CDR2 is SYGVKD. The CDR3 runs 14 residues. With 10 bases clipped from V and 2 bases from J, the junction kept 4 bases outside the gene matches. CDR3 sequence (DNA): TGTGCCACCGGGACTAGCGGGGAACAAGAGACCCAGTACTTC. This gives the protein CATGTSGEQETQYF.

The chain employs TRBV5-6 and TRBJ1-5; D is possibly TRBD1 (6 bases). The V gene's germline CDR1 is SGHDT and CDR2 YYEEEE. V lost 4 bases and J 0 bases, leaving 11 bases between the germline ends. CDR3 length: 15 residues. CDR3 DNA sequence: TGTGCCAGCAGCCTGCGGACAGTTAGCAATCAGCCCCAGCATTTT. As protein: CASSLRTVSNQPQHF.

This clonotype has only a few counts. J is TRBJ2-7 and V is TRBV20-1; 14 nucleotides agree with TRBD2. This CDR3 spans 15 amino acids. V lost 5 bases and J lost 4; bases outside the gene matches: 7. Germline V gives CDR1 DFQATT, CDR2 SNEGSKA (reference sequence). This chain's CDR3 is CSAFPGTSGSYEQYF. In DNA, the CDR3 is TGCAGTGCTTTCCCCGGGACTAGCGGGAGTTACGAGCAGTACTTC.

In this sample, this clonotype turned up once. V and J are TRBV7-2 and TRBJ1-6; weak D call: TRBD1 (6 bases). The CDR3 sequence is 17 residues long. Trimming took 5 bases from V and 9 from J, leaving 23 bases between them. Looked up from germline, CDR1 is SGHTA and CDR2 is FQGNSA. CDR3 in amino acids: CASSPLISGGARSPLHF. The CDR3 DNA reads TGTGCCAGCAGCCCCCTAATATCGGGGGGGGCGCGTTCACCCCTCCACTTT.

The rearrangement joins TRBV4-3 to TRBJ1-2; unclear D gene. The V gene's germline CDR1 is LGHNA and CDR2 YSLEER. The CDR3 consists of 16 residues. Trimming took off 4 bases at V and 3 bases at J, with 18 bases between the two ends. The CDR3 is CASSRNAHQVDYGYTF. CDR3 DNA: TGCGCCAGCAGCCGCAACGCACACCAGGTGGACTATGGCTACACCTTC.

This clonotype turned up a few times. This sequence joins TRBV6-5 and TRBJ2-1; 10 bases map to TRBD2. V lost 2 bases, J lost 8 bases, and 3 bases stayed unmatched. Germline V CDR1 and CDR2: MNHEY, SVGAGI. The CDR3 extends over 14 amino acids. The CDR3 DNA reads TGTGCCAGCAGTTACGGGCTAGCGGGAGATGAGCAGTTCTTC. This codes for CASSYGLAGDEQFF.

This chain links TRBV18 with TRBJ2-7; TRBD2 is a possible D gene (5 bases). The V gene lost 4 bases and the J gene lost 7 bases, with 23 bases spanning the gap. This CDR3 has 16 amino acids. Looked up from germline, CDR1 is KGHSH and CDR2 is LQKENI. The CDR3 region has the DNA TGTGCCAGCTCACGCTCGAGGGCGACCTTTTACAATGAGCAGTACTTC. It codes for CASSRSRATFYNEQYF.

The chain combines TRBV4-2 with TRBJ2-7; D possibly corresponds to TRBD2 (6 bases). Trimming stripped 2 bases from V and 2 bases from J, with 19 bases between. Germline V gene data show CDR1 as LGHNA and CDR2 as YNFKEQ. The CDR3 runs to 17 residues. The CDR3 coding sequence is TGTGCCAGCAGCCAATTACCCCCAGCCGGGGGTACCTACGAGCAGTACTTC. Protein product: CASSQLPPAGGTYEQYF.

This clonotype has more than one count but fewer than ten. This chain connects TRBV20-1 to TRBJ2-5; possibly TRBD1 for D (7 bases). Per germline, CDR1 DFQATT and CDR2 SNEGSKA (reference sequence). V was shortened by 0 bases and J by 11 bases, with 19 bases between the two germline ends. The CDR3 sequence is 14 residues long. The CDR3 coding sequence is TGCAGTGCTAGAGATCCCCGAGGGGGGACAGAGCAGTACTTC. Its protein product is CSARDPRGGTEQYF.

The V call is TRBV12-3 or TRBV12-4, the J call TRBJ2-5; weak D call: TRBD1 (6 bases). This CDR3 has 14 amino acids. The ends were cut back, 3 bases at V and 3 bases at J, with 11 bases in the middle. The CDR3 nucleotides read TGTGCCAGCAGTTTCTTGGGGGCAAAAGAGACCCAGTACTTC. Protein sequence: CASSFLGAKETQYF.

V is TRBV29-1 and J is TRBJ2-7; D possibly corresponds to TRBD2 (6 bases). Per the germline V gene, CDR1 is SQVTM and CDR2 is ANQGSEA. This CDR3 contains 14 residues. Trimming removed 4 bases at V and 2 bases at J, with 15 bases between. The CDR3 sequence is CSVAGIPGAYEQYF. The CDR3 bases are TGCAGCGTTGCAGGGATTCCGGGGGCCTACGAGCAGTACTTC.

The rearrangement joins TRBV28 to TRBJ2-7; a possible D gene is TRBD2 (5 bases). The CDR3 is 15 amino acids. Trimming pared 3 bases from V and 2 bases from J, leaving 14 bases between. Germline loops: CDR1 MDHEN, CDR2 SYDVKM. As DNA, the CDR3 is TGTGCCAGCAGTTTTATGGGCCTCGGGGCCTACGAGCAGTACTTC. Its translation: CASSFMGLGAYEQYF.

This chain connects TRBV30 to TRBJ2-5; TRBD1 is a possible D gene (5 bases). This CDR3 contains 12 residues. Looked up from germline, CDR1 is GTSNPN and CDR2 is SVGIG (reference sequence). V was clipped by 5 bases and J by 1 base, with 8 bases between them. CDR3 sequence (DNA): TGTGCCTGGGGACACTTCCAAGAGACCCAGTACTTC. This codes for CAWGHFQETQYF.

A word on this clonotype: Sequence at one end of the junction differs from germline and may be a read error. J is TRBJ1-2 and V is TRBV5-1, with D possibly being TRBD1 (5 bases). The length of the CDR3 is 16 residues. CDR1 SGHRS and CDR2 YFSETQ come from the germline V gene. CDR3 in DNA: TGTGCCAGCAGCTCGGGGACGTCCTCGTGGGACTATGGCTACACCTTC. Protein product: CASSSGTSSWDYGYTF.

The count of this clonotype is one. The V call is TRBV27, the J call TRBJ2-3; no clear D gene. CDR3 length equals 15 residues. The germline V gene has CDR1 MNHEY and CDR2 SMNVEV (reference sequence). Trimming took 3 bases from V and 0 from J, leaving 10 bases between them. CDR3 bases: TGTGCCAGCAGTTTTAACCCGCGGAGCACAGATACGCAGTATTTT. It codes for CASSFNPRSTDTQYF.

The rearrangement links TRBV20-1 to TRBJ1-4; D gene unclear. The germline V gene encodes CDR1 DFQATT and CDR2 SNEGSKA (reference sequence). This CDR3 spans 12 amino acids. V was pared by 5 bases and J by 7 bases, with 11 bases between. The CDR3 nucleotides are TGCAGTGCTGAAGGGATCGGTGAAAAACTGTTTTTT. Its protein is CSAEGIGEKLFF.

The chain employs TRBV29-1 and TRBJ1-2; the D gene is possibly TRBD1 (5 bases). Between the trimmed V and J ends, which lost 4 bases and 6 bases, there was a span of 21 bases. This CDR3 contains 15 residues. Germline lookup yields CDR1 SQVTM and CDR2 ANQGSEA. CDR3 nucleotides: TGCAGCGTTGTTCCCAGGTTAATCCAAGGGGATGGCTACACCTTC. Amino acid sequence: CSVVPRLIQGDGYTF. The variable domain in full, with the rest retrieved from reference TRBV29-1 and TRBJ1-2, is SAVISQKPSRDICQRGTSLTIQCQVDSQVTMMFWYRQQPGQSLTLIATANQGSEATYESGFVIDKFPISRPNLTFSTLTVSNMSPEDSSIYLCSVVPRLIQGDGYTFGSGTRLTVV.

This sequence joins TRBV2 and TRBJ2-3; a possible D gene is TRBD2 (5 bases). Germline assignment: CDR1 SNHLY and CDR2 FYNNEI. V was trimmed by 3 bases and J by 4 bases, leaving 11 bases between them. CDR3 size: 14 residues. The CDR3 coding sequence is TGTGCCAGCAGTGACAGCTCGGAGGCAGATACGCAGTATTTT. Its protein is CASSDSSEADTQYF. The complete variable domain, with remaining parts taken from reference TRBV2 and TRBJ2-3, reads EPEVTQTPSHQVTQMGQEVILRCVPISNHLYFYWYRQILGQKVEFLVSFYNNEISEKSEIFDDQFSVERPDGSNFTLKIRSTKLEDSAMYFCASSDSSEADTQYFGPGTRLTVL.

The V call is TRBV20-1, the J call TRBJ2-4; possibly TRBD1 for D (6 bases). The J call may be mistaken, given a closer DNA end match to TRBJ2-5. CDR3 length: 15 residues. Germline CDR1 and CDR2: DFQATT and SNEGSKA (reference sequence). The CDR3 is CSARGVRGKQETQYF. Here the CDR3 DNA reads TGCAGTGCTAGAGGAGTTAGGGGGAAACAAGAGACCCAGTACTTC.

CDR3 DNA sequence: TGCAGTGCTAGAGATCCCCACGGGACAGCTAGCACAGATACGCAGTATTTT. It encodes CSARDPHGTASTDTQYF. The chain employs TRBV20-1 and TRBJ2-3; 7 bases are a match to TRBD1. The CDR3 spans 17 residues. Germline V CDR1 and CDR2: DFQATT, SNEGSKA (reference sequence). The V segment lost 0 bases and the J segment 0 bases; nucleotides outside the gene matches: 9.

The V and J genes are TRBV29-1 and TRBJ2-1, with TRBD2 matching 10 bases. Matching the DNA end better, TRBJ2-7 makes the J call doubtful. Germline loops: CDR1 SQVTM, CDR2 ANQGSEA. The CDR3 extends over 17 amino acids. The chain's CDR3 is CSVGVAGGGPTYNEQYF. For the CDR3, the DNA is TGCAGCGTTGGAGTAGCGGGAGGCGGACCAACCTACAATGAGCAGTACTTC.

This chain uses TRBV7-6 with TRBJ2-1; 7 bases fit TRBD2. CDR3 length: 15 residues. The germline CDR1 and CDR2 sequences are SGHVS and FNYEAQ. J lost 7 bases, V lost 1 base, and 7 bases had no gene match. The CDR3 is CASSLGTSAGNEQFF. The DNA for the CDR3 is TGTGCCAGCAGCTTAGGAACTAGCGCGGGGAATGAGCAGTTCTTC.

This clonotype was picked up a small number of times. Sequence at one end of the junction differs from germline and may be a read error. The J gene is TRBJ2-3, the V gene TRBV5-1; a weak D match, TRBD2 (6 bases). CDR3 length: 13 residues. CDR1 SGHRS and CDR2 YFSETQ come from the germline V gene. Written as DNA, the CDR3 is TGCGCCAGCAACTTGGGAGGTACAGATACGCAGTATTTT. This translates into CASNLGGTDTQYF.

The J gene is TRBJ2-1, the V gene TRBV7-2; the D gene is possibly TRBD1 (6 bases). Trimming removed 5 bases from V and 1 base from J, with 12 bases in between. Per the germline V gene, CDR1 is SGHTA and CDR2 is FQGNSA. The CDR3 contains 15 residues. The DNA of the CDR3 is TGTGCCAGCAGCCAACAGGGAACTTCCTACAATGAGCAGTTCTTC. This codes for CASSQQGTSYNEQFF.

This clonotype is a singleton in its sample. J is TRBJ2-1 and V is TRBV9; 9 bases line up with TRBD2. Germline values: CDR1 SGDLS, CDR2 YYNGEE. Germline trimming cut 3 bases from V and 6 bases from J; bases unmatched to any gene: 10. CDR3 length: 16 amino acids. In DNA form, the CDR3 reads TGTGCCAGCAGCGCCTCAGCGGGAGGAGGGGGCAATGAGCAGTTCTTC. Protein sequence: CASSASAGGGGNEQFF.

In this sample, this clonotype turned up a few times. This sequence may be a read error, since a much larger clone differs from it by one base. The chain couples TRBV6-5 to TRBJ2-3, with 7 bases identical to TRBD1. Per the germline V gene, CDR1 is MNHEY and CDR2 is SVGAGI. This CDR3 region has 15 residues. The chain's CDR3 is CAGSYSGQYTDTQYF. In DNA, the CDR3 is TGTGCCGGCAGTTACTCGGGACAGTACACAGATACGCAGTATTTT.

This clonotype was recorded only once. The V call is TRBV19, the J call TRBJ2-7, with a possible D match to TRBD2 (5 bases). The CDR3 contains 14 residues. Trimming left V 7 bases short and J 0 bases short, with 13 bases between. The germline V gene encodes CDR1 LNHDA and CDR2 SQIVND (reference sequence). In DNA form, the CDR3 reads TGTGCCAGTAAGCGTCAGGACTCCTCCTACGAGCAGTACTTC. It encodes CASKRQDSSYEQYF. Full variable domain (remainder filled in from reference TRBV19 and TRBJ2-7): DGGITQSPKYLFRKEGQNVTLSCEQNLNHDAMYWYRQDPGQGLRLIYYSQIVNDFQKGDIAEGYSVSREKKESFPLTVTSAQKNPTAFYLCASKRQDSSYEQYFGPGTRLTVT.

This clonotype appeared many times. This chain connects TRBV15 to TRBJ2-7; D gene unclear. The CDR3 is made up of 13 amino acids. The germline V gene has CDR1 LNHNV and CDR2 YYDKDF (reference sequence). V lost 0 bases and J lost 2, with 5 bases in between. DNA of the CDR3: TGTGCCACCAGCAGAGAACGGGCCTACGAGCAGTACTTC. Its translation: CATSRERAYEQYF.

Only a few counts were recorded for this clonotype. The CDR3 reads CSVEGGNFYGYTF. CDR3 in DNA: TGCAGCGTTGAGGGCGGAAATTTCTATGGCTACACCTTC. The V call is TRBV29-1, the J call TRBJ1-2; D gene uncertain. V lost 3 bases and J 4 bases, leaving 12 bases between the germline ends. Germline loops: CDR1 SQVTM, CDR2 ANQGSEA. This CDR3 contains 13 residues.

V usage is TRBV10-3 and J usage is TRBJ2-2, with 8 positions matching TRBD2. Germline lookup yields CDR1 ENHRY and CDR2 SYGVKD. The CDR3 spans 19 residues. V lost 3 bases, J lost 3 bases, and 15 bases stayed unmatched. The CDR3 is CAISDKSRRGAQDTGELFF. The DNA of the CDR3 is TGTGCCATCAGTGACAAGTCCAGGCGGGGGGCGCAGGACACCGGGGAGCTGTTTTTT.

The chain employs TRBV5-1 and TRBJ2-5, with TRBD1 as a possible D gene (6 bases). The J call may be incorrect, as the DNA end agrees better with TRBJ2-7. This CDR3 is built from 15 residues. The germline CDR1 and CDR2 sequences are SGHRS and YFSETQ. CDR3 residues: CASRQEGDTGYEQYF. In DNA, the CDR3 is TGCGCCAGCAGACAAGAGGGAGATACAGGGTACGAGCAGTACTTC.